Listed below are T cell receptor beta chains from one sample, sequenced in a study of shared clonotypes between healthy human individuals. Clones were sequenced by immunoSEQ multiplex PCR, and TCRdb holds only the in-frame ones, with some missing. Seen here are about 990,000 clones, 75% to 80% observed once, and the top ten hold roughly 0.55%. The sample consisted of memory CD4+ T cells from PBMCs. Receptor source: a man aged 18-30 years in good health. Some clones in this sample may be carry-over from other donors' samples. The CDR3 runs from the conserved cysteine through the conserved F or W. Fields, in order: V gene, J gene, clone size, D gene, CDR3 protein, CDR3 DNA. D genes are given only for firm matches. The size of a clone is reported for some rows only, either as once, few or many, or as a class for expanded clones.

V gene: TRBV11-2; J gene: TRBJ2-1; clone size: -; D gene: -; CDR3 protein: CASRGIGAYRQFF; CDR3 DNA: TGTGCCAGCAGGGGGATCGGGGCTTACCGGCAGTTCTTC
V gene: TRBV15; J gene: TRBJ2-6; clone size: -; D gene: TRBD1; CDR3 protein: CATSTGTGLSGANVLTF; CDR3 DNA: TGTGCCACCAGCACCGGGACAGGGCTCTCTGGGGCCAACGTCCTGACTTTC
V gene: TRBV6-5; J gene: TRBJ2-7; clone size: -; D gene: TRBD2; CDR3 protein: CASTTGTSGSYEQYF; CDR3 DNA: TGTGCCAGCACCACCGGGACTAGCGGCTCCTACGAGCAGTACTTC
V gene: TRBV2; J gene: TRBJ2-3; clone size: -; D gene: -; CDR3 protein: CASSLATDTQYF; CDR3 DNA: TGTGCCAGCAGTTTGGCCACAGATACGCAGTATTTT
V gene: TRBV6-1; J gene: TRBJ1-4; clone size: -; D gene: -; CDR3 protein: CASSETAYNEKLFF; CDR3 DNA: TGTGCCAGCAGTGAGACAGCCTATAATGAAAAACTGTTTTTT
V gene: TRBV16; J gene: TRBJ2-3; clone size: -; D gene: -; CDR3 protein: CASSQSTPSTDTQYF; CDR3 DNA: TGTGCCAGCAGCCAATCCACTCCTAGCACAGATACGCAGTATTTT
V gene: TRBV5-4; J gene: TRBJ2-1; clone size: -; D gene: TRBD2; CDR3 protein: CASSSPPSGLLNEQFF; CDR3 DNA: TGTGCCAGCAGCTCCCCTCCTAGCGGGTTGTTGAATGAGCAGTTCTTC
V gene: TRBV11-3; J gene: TRBJ2-2; clone size: -; D gene: -; CDR3 protein: CASSFGETGELFF; CDR3 DNA: TGTGCCAGCAGCTTTGGGGAGACCGGGGAGCTGTTTTTT
V gene: TRBV30; J gene: TRBJ2-7; clone size: -; D gene: -; CDR3 protein: CAWSVGGVSYEQYF; CDR3 DNA: TGTGCCTGGAGTGTAGGGGGTGTCTCCTACGAGCAGTACTTC
V gene: TRBV5-5; J gene: TRBJ2-6; clone size: -; D gene: TRBD1; CDR3 protein: CASELTGTVVPGANVLTF; CDR3 DNA: TGTGCCAGCGAGCTGACGGGGACAGTCGTACCTGGGGCCAACGTCCTGACTTTC
V gene: TRBV28; J gene: TRBJ2-7; clone size: few; D gene: -; CDR3 protein: CASSSHNPYEQYF; CDR3 DNA: TGTGCCAGCAGCTCCCACAACCCCTACGAGCAGTACTTC
V gene: TRBV29-1; J gene: TRBJ2-7; clone size: -; D gene: -; CDR3 protein: CSVVAGTYEQYF; CDR3 DNA: TGCAGCGTTGTCGCAGGGACCTACGAGCAGTACTTC
V gene: TRBV5-4; J gene: TRBJ1-1; clone size: -; D gene: -; CDR3 protein: CASSLDRNTEAFF; CDR3 DNA: TGTGCCAGCAGCTTGGACAGGAACACTGAAGCTTTCTTT
V gene: TRBV5-1; J gene: TRBJ2-3; clone size: -; D gene: -; CDR3 protein: CASSPRTDTQYF; CDR3 DNA: TGCGCCAGCAGCCCGCGCACAGATACGCAGTATTTT
V gene: TRBV2; J gene: TRBJ2-1; clone size: few; D gene: TRBD2; CDR3 protein: CASSGVAGMYNEQFF; CDR3 DNA: TGTGCCAGCAGTGGGGTAGCGGGAATGTACAATGAGCAGTTCTTC
V gene: TRBV10-3; J gene: TRBJ2-6; clone size: -; D gene: TRBD1; CDR3 protein: CATGDIRGPGANVLTF; CDR3 DNA: TGTGCCACCGGGGACATCAGGGGGCCTGGGGCCAACGTCCTGACTTTC
V gene: TRBV6-5; J gene: TRBJ1-2; clone size: once; D gene: -; CDR3 protein: CASSYSTRGTNYGYTF; CDR3 DNA: TGTGCCAGCAGTTACTCGACGCGGGGGACTAACTATGGCTACACCTTC
V gene: TRBV18; J gene: TRBJ2-3; clone size: -; D gene: -; CDR3 protein: CASSFQGRWSTDTQYF; CDR3 DNA: TGTGCCAGCTCATTCCAGGGGCGTTGGAGCACAGATACGCAGTATTTT
V gene: TRBV9; J gene: TRBJ2-7; clone size: -; D gene: -; CDR3 protein: CASSKDHYEQYF; CDR3 DNA: TGTGCCAGCAGCAAGGATCACTACGAGCAGTACTTC
V gene: TRBV7-8; J gene: TRBJ1-5; clone size: -; D gene: -; CDR3 protein: CASSPRGGDSNQPQHF; CDR3 DNA: TGTGCCAGCAGCCCCCGGGGAGGAGATAGCAATCAGCCCCAGCATTTT
V gene: TRBV7-2; J gene: TRBJ2-1; clone size: -; D gene: TRBD2; CDR3 protein: CASSHAWGRGSYNEQFF; CDR3 DNA: TGTGCCAGCAGCCATGCCTGGGGGAGGGGATCCTACAATGAGCAGTTCTTC
V gene: TRBV7-3; J gene: TRBJ2-1; clone size: -; D gene: TRBD2; CDR3 protein: CASSRLAGYNEQFF; CDR3 DNA: TGTGCCAGCAGTAGGCTAGCGGGCTACAATGAGCAGTTCTTC
V gene: TRBV2; J gene: TRBJ2-5; clone size: -; D gene: TRBD1; CDR3 protein: CASRGQGAWETQYF; CDR3 DNA: TGTGCCAGCAGGGGACAGGGGGCTTGGGAGACCCAGTACTTC
V gene: TRBV14; J gene: TRBJ1-4; clone size: -; D gene: -; CDR3 protein: CASSQDLAQTPKLFF; CDR3 DNA: TGTGCCAGCAGCCAAGATCTGGCGCAGACCCCTAAACTGTTTTTT
V gene: TRBV11-2; J gene: TRBJ2-5; clone size: -; D gene: -; CDR3 protein: CASSSDSWETQYF; CDR3 DNA: TGTGCCAGCAGCTCGGACTCGTGGGAGACCCAGTACTTC
V gene: TRBV5-6; J gene: TRBJ2-5; clone size: -; D gene: TRBD1; CDR3 protein: CASHRDREETQYF; CDR3 DNA: TGTGCCAGCCACCGGGACAGGGAAGAGACCCAGTACTTC
V gene: TRBV7-2; J gene: TRBJ2-5; clone size: -; D gene: TRBD1; CDR3 protein: CASSLVGTGGETQYF; CDR3 DNA: TGTGCCAGCAGCTTAGTGGGGACAGGGGGAGAGACCCAGTACTTC
V gene: TRBV6-6; J gene: TRBJ2-7; clone size: -; D gene: -; CDR3 protein: CASSYSNSKMYEQYF; CDR3 DNA: TGTGCCAGCAGTTACTCGAACTCGAAGATGTACGAGCAGTACTTC
V gene: TRBV18; J gene: TRBJ2-4; clone size: -; D gene: -; CDR3 protein: CASSPEGGGGVQYF; CDR3 DNA: TGTGCCAGCTCACCTGAGGGAGGAGGCGGCGTTCAGTACTTC
V gene: TRBV19; J gene: TRBJ1-5; clone size: -; D gene: -; CDR3 protein: CASSMTNVRPQHF; CDR3 DNA: TGTGCCAGTAGTATGACCAACGTGCGGCCCCAGCATTTT
V gene: TRBV5-6; J gene: TRBJ2-1; clone size: -; D gene: TRBD2; CDR3 protein: CASSPFGSGIWHEQFF; CDR3 DNA: TGTGCCAGCAGCCCTTTCGGTAGCGGGATTTGGCATGAGCAGTTCTTC
V gene: TRBV10-3; J gene: TRBJ1-4; clone size: many; D gene: -; CDR3 protein: CAISESPTAINEKLFF; CDR3 DNA: TGTGCCATCAGTGAATCCCCGACAGCCATTAATGAAAAACTGTTTTTT
V gene: TRBV14; J gene: TRBJ2-1; clone size: once; D gene: TRBD2; CDR3 protein: CASSRGFPGGPTDEQFF; CDR3 DNA: TGTGCCAGCAGCCGGGGGTTTCCGGGAGGCCCTACGGATGAGCAGTTCTTC
V gene: TRBV4-1; J gene: TRBJ2-5; clone size: -; D gene: TRBD2; CDR3 protein: CASSQQAGGQETQYF; CDR3 DNA: TGCGCCAGCAGCCAACAAGCGGGAGGTCAAGAGACCCAGTACTTC
V gene: TRBV2; J gene: TRBJ2-7; clone size: -; D gene: TRBD2; CDR3 protein: CASSGLAGPSYEQYF; CDR3 DNA: TGTGCCAGCAGCGGACTAGCGGGACCCTCCTACGAGCAGTACTTC
V gene: TRBV27; J gene: TRBJ1-5; clone size: once; D gene: -; CDR3 protein: CASSLLSGYQPQHF; CDR3 DNA: TGTGCCAGCAGTTTATTGTCAGGATACCAGCCCCAGCATTTT
V gene: TRBV7-2; J gene: TRBJ2-7; clone size: -; D gene: -; CDR3 protein: CASNRLGLGEQYF; CDR3 DNA: TGTGCCAGCAACCGCTTGGGGTTAGGTGAGCAGTACTTC
V gene: TRBV19; J gene: TRBJ2-5; clone size: few; D gene: TRBD2; CDR3 protein: CASSRRAGLLETQYF; CDR3 DNA: TGTGCCAGTAGTCGGAGAGCGGGATTGTTGGAGACCCAGTACTTC
V gene: TRBV6-5; J gene: TRBJ2-2; clone size: many; D gene: -; CDR3 protein: CASRRAARTGELFF; CDR3 DNA: TGTGCCAGCAGGCGAGCGGCGAGGACCGGGGAGCTGTTTTTT
V gene: TRBV20-1; J gene: TRBJ2-4; clone size: -; D gene: -; CDR3 protein: CSAYTRNIQYF; CDR3 DNA: TGCAGTGCTTATACACGAAACATTCAGTACTTC
V gene: TRBV2; J gene: TRBJ2-2; clone size: -; D gene: -; CDR3 protein: CASTGYPRTGELFF; CDR3 DNA: TGTGCCAGCACCGGCTACCCGAGGACCGGGGAGCTGTTTTTT
V gene: TRBV4-3; J gene: TRBJ2-7; clone size: -; D gene: -; CDR3 protein: CASSQRLGGADYEQYF; CDR3 DNA: TGCGCCAGCAGCCAAAGGCTAGGCGGGGCAGATTACGAGCAGTACTTC
V gene: TRBV11-3; J gene: TRBJ2-3; clone size: -; D gene: TRBD1; CDR3 protein: CASSARTGGTDTQYF; CDR3 DNA: TGTGCCAGCAGCGCACGGACAGGGGGCACAGATACGCAGTATTTT
V gene: TRBV5-1; J gene: TRBJ2-1; clone size: -; D gene: TRBD1; CDR3 protein: CASSSDQLPGGEQFF; CDR3 DNA: TGCGCCAGCAGCTCTGATCAGCTCCCAGGGGGTGAGCAGTTCTTC
V gene: TRBV28; J gene: TRBJ1-2; clone size: few; D gene: -; CDR3 protein: CASSPPLGRGYTF; CDR3 DNA: TGTGCCAGCAGCCCCCCCTTGGGTCGTGGCTACACCTTC
V gene: TRBV11-3; J gene: TRBJ2-1; clone size: -; D gene: -; CDR3 protein: CASGQRGYNEQFF; CDR3 DNA: TGTGCCAGCGGACAGCGGGGCTACAATGAGCAGTTCTTC
V gene: TRBV19; J gene: TRBJ2-2; clone size: many; D gene: TRBD2; CDR3 protein: CASTPLGSGRSTGELFF; CDR3 DNA: TGTGCCAGTACCCCTCTCGGTAGCGGGAGAAGCACCGGGGAGCTGTTTTTT
V gene: TRBV7-9; J gene: TRBJ2-5; clone size: -; D gene: -; CDR3 protein: CASSFGETQYF; CDR3 DNA: TGTGCCAGCAGCTTCGGAGAGACCCAGTACTTC
V gene: TRBV7-8; J gene: TRBJ2-7; clone size: once; D gene: -; CDR3 protein: CASSLIFGSGEQYF; CDR3 DNA: TGTGCCAGCAGCTTAATATTCGGTTCGGGCGAGCAGTACTTC
V gene: TRBV28; J gene: TRBJ2-1; clone size: -; D gene: TRBD2; CDR3 protein: CASSLAGGYNEQFF; CDR3 DNA: TGTGCCAGCAGTCTAGCGGGAGGCTACAATGAGCAGTTCTTC
V gene: TRBV7-2; J gene: TRBJ2-7; clone size: -; D gene: TRBD1; CDR3 protein: CASSPRTGYEQYF; CDR3 DNA: TGTGCCAGCAGTCCTCGGACAGGGTACGAGCAGTACTTC
V gene: TRBV28; J gene: TRBJ1-2; clone size: few; D gene: -; CDR3 protein: CASTRDGVGGYTF; CDR3 DNA: TGTGCCAGCACTAGGGACGGAGTTGGTGGCTACACCTTC
V gene: TRBV19; J gene: TRBJ2-7; clone size: -; D gene: -; CDR3 protein: CASSWSGEASYEQYF; CDR3 DNA: TGTGCCAGTAGTTGGTCAGGAGAAGCGAGCTACGAGCAGTACTTC
V gene: TRBV6-4; J gene: TRBJ2-1; clone size: -; D gene: -; CDR3 protein: CASSEGAGTYNEQFF; CDR3 DNA: TGTGCCAGCAGTGAGGGAGCGGGGACATACAATGAGCAGTTCTTC
V gene: TRBV5-1; J gene: TRBJ2-5; clone size: -; D gene: TRBD2; CDR3 protein: CASSGGLAGIKETQYF; CDR3 DNA: TGCGCCAGCAGCGGCGGACTAGCGGGTATAAAAGAGACCCAGTACTTC
V gene: TRBV21-1; J gene: TRBJ1-2; clone size: -; D gene: -; CDR3 protein: CASSKTNYGYTF; CDR3 DNA: TGTGCCAGCAGCAAAACAAACTATGGCTACACCTTC
V gene: TRBV6-1; J gene: TRBJ2-7; clone size: -; D gene: -; CDR3 protein: CASRIQVTYEQYF; CDR3 DNA: TGTGCCAGCAGGATACAGGTTACCTACGAGCAGTACTTC
V gene: TRBV9; J gene: TRBJ2-3; clone size: -; D gene: TRBD2; CDR3 protein: CASSARLAGGGDTQYF; CDR3 DNA: TGTGCCAGCAGCGCCCGACTAGCGGGAGGAGGGGATACGCAGTATTTT
V gene: TRBV19; J gene: TRBJ1-2; clone size: once; D gene: -; CDR3 protein: CASTLGPSYGYTF; CDR3 DNA: TGTGCCAGTACCCTGGGACCTTCTTATGGCTACACCTTC